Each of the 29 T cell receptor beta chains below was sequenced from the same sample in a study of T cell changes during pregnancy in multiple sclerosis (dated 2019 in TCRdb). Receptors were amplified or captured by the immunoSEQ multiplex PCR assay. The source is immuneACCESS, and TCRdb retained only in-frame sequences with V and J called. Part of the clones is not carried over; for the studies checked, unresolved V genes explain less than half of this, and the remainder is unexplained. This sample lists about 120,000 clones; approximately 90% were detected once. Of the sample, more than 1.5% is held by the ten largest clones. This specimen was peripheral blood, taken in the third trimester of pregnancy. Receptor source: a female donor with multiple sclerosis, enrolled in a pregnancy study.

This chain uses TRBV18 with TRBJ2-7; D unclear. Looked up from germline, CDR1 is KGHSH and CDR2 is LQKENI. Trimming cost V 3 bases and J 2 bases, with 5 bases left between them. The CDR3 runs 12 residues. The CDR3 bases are TGTGCCAGCTCACCTACTACCTACGAGCAGTACTTC. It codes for CASSPTTYEQYF.

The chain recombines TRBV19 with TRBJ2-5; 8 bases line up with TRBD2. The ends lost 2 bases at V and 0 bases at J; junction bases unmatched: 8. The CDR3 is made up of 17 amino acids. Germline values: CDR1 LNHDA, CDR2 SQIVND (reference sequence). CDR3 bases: TGTGCCAGTAGTATATCCTCAGCGGGAGTGTACCAAGAGACCCAGTACTTC. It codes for CASSISSAGVYQETQYF.

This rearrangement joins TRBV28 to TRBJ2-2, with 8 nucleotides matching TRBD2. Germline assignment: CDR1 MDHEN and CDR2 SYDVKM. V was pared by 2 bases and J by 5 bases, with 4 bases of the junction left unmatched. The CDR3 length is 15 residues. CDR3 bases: TGTGCCAGCAGTTTACGGGGGGGTGCAACCGGGGAGCTGTTTTTT. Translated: CASSLRGGATGELFF.

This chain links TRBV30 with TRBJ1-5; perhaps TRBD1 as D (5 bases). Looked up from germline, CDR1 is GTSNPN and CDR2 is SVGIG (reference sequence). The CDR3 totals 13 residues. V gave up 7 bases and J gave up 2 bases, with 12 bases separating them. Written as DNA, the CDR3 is TGTGCCTTGGGGGGTAGGGGCAATCAGCCCCAGCATTTT. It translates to CALGGRGNQPQHF.

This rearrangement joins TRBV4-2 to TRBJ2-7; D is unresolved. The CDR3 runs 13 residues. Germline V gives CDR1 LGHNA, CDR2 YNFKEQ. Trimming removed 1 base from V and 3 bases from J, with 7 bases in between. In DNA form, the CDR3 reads TGTGCCAGCAGCCAAGTAGGCGGCTACGAGCAGTACTTC. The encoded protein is CASSQVGGYEQYF.

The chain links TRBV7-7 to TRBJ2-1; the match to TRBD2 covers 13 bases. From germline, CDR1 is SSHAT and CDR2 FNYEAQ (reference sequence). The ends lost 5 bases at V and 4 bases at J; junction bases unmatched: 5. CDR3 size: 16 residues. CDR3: CASSPGLAGNYNEQFF. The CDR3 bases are TGTGCCAGCAGCCCGGGACTAGCGGGGAATTACAATGAGCAGTTCTTC.

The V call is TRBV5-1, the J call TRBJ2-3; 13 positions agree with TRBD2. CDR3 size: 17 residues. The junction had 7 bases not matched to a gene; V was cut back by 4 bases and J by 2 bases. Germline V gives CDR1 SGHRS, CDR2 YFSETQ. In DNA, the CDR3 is TGCGCCAGCAGCCCAGGACTAGCGGGGGCAATCACAGATACGCAGTATTTT. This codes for CASSPGLAGAITDTQYF.

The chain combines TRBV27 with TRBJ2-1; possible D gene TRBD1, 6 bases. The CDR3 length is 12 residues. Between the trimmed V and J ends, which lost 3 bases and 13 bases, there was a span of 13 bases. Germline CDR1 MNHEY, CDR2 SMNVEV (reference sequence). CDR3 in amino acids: CASSLPDSIQFF. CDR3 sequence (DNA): TGTGCCAGCAGTTTGCCGGACAGTATACAGTTCTTC.

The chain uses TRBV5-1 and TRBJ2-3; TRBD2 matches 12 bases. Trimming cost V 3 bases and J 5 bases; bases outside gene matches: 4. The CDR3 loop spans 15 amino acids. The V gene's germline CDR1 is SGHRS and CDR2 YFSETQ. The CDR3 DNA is TGCGCCAGCAGCTCCCGGACTAGCGGGGTAGATACGCAGTATTTT. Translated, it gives CASSSRTSGVDTQYF.

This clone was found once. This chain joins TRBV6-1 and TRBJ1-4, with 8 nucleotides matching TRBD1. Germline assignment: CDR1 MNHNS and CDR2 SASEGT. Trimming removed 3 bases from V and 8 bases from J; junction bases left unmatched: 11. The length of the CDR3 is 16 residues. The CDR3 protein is CASSDEGQGWLEKLFF. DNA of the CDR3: TGTGCCAGCAGTGATGAAGGACAGGGATGGTTAGAAAAACTGTTTTTT.

For the CDR3, the DNA is TGTGCCAGTACCTTGACAGGGCGTAGCACCGGGGAGCTGTTTTTT. Translated, it gives CASTLTGRSTGELFF. This chain links TRBV19 with TRBJ2-2, with TRBD1 matching over 7 bases. In germline, CDR1 is LNHDA, CDR2 SQIVND (reference sequence). This CDR3 has 15 amino acids. The junction had 9 bases not matched to a gene; V was cut back by 7 bases and J by 4 bases.

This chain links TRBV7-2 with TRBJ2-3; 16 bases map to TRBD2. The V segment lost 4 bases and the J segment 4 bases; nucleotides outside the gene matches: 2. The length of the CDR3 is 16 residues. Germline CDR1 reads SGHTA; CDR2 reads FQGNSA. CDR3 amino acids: CASSSGLAGGPDTQYF. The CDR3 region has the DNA TGTGCCAGCAGCTCGGGACTAGCGGGGGGGCCAGATACGCAGTATTTT.

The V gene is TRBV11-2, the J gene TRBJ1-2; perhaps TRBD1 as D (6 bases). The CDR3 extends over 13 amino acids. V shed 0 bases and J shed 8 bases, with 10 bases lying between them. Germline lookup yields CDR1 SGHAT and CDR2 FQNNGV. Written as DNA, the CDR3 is TGTGCCAGCAGCTTAGAGGTTCAGGGGGGCTACACCTTC. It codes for CASSLEVQGGYTF.

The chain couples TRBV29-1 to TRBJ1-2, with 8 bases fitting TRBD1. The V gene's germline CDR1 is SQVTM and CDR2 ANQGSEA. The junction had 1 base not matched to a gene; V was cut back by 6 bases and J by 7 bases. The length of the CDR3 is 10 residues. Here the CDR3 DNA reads TGCAGCGTGGACAGGGTTGGCTACACCTTC. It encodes CSVDRVGYTF.

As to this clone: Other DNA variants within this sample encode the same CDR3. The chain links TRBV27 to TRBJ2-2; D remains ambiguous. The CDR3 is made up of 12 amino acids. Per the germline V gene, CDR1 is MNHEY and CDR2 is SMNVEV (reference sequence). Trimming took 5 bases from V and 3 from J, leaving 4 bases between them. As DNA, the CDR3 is TGTGCCAGCAGTCCCTACACCGGGGAGCTGTTTTTT. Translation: CASSPYTGELFF.

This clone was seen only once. The CDR3 DNA follows: TGTGCCAGTAGTACCCTCCCCGGACAGGGGAATTCACCCCTCCACTTT. Translated, it gives CASSTLPGQGNSPLHF. The chain recombines TRBV19 with TRBJ1-6, with TRBD1 identical over 9 bases. CDR1 and CDR2 from the germline V gene are LNHDA and SQIVND (reference sequence). This CDR3 contains 16 residues. V was clipped by 4 bases and J by 7 bases; unmatched bases: 8.

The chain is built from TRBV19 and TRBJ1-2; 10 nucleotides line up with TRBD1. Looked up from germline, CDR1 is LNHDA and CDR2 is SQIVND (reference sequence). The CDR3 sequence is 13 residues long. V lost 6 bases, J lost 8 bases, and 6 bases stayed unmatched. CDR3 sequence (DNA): TGTGCCAGTAGCATGGGACAGGGGATAGGCTACACCTTC. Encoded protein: CASSMGQGIGYTF. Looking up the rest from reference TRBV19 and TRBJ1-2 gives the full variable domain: DGGITQSPKYLFRKEGQNVTLSCEQNLNHDAMYWYRQDPGQGLRLIYYSQIVNDFQKGDIAEGYSVSREKKESFPLTVTSAQKNPTAFYLCASSMGQGIGYTFGSGTRLTVV.

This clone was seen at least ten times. CDR3 region: CASSLQDSGANVLTF. The CDR3 DNA sequence: TGCGCCAGCAGCTTGCAGGACTCTGGGGCCAACGTCCTGACTTTC. The V call is TRBV5-1, the J call TRBJ2-6; D not certain. Germline V gene sequence: CDR1 SGHRS, CDR2 YFSETQ. The germline V and J ends were trimmed by 1 base and 0 bases, with 5 bases remaining between them. The CDR3 is 15 amino acids.

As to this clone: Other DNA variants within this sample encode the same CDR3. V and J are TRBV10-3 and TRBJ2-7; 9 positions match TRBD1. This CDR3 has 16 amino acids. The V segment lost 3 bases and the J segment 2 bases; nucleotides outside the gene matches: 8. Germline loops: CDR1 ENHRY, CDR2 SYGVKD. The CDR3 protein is CAISERGQGWTYEQYF. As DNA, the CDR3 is TGTGCCATCAGTGAACGTGGACAGGGGTGGACCTACGAGCAGTACTTC.

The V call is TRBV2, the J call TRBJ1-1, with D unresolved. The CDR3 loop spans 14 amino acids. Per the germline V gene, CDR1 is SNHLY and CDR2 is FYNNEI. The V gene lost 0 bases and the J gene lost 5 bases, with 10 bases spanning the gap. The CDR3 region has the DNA TGTGCCAGCAGTGAAGCGCTTCCGGGTACTGAAGCTTTCTTT. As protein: CASSEALPGTEAFF.

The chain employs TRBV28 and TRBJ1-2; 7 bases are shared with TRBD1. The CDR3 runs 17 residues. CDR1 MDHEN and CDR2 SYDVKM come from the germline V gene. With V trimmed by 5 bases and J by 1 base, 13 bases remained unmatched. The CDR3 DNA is TGTGCCAGCAGTCTAGTGACAGGGCTCCCATATAACTATGGCTACACCTTC. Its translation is CASSLVTGLPYNYGYTF.

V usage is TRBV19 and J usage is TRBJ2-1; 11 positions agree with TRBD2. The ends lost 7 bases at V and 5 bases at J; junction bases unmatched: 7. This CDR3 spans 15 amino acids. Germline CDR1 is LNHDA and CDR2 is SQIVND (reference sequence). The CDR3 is CASTGSGRGNNEQFF. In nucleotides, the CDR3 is TGTGCCAGTACCGGTAGCGGGAGGGGGAACAATGAGCAGTTCTTC.

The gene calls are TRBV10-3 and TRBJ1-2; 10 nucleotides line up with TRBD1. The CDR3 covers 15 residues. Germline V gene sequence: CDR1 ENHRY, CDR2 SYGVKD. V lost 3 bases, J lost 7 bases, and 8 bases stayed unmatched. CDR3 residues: CAISEQTGGAGGYTF. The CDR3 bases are TGTGCCATCAGTGAACAGACAGGGGGCGCGGGTGGCTACACCTTC.

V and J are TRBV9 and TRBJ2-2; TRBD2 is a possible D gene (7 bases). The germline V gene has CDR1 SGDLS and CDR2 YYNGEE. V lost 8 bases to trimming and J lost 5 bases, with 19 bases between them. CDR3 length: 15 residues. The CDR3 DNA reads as TGTGCCAGTAAAGGGGGGGAACTCCCGACCGGGGAGCTGTTTTTT. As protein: CASKGGELPTGELFF.

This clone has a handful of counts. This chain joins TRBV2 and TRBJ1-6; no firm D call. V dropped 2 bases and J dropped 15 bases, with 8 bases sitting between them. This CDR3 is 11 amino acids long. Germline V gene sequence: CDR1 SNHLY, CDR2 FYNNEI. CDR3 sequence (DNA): TGTGCCAGCAGTGAAAGTCTCAGCCTCCACTTT. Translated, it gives CASSESLSLHF. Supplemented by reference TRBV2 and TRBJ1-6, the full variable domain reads EPEVTQTPSHQVTQMGQEVILRCVPISNHLYFYWYRQILGQKVEFLVSFYNNEISEKSEIFDDQFSVERPDGSNFTLKIRSTKLEDSAMYFCASSESLSLHFGNGTRLTVT.

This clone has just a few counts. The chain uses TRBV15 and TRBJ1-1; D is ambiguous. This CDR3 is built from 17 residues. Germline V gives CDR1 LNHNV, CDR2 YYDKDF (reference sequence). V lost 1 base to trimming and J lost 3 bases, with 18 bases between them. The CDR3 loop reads CATSRVNPVIRDTEAFF. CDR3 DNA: TGTGCCACCAGCAGAGTTAACCCGGTTATTCGGGACACTGAAGCTTTCTTT.

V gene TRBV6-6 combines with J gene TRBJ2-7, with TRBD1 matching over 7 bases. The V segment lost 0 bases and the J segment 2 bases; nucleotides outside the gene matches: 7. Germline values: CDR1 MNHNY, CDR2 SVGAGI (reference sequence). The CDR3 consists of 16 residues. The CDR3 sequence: CASSYSKGGNAYEQYF. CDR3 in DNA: TGTGCCAGCAGTTACTCGAAAGGGGGCAACGCCTACGAGCAGTACTTC.

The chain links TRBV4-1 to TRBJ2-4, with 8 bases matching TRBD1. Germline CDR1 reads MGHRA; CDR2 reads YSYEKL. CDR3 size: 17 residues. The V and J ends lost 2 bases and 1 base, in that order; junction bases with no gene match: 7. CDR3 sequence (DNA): TGCGCCAGCAGCCAAATTTTCACAGGGGGGGCCAAAAACATTCAGTACTTC. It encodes CASSQIFTGGAKNIQYF.

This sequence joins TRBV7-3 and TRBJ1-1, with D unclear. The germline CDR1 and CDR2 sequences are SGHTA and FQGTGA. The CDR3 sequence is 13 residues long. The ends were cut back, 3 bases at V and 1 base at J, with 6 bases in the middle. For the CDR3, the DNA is TGTGCCAGCAGCTTCGGGGAGAACACTGAAGCTTTCTTT. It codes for CASSFGENTEAFF. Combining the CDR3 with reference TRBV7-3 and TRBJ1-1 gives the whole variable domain GAGVSQTPSNKVTEKGKYVELRCDPISGHTALYWYRQSLGQGPEFLIYFQGTGAADDSGLPNDRFFAVRPEGSVSTLKIQRTERGDSAVYLCASSFGENTEAFFGQGTRLTVV.